The next 18 T cell receptor beta chains were all read from a single sample in a study of cytomegalovirus exposure and HLA in healthy donors. The primer mix had 60 Vbeta and 13 Jbeta primers. Clones were sequenced by immunoSEQ multiplex PCR, and TCRdb holds only the in-frame ones, with some missing. The sample contains 100,000 to 150,000 clones, 75% to 85% of which appear only once. The source material was PBMCs. The receptor set was obtained from a woman aged 50 to 65 in good health and CMV-seropositive.

The V call is TRBV30, the J call TRBJ1-1; unclear D gene. This CDR3 spans 13 amino acids. In germline, CDR1 is GTSNPN, CDR2 SVGIG (reference sequence). Deletions cut 2 bases from V and 6 bases from J, with 13 bases between. CDR3 nucleotide sequence: TGTGCCTGGAGTTTGCAAATCATAGCTGAAGCTTTCTTT. This gives the protein CAWSLQIIAEAFF.

The rearrangement links TRBV4-3 to TRBJ1-3, with TRBD1 matching over 8 bases. The CDR3 contains 17 residues. The junction had 9 bases not matched to a gene; V was cut back by 1 base and J by 4 bases. CDR1 and CDR2 (germline): LGHNA, YSLEER. CDR3 sequence reads: CASSQGAARGLGNTIYF. CDR3 nucleotide sequence: TGCGCCAGCAGCCAAGGCGCCGCCAGGGGGCTCGGAAACACCATATATTTT.

This rearrangement joins TRBV29-1 to TRBJ1-2; tentative D call: TRBD1 (5 bases). The CDR3 totals 14 residues. From germline, CDR1 is SQVTM and CDR2 ANQGSEA. The V and J ends lost 7 bases and 3 bases respectively, with 18 bases between them. The CDR3 loop is CSAQSSGTYYGYTF. The CDR3 DNA sequence: TGCAGCGCCCAATCTTCCGGGACTTACTATGGCTACACCTTC. Together with reference TRBV29-1 and TRBJ1-2, the CDR3 gives the full variable domain: SAVISQKPSRDICQRGTSLTIQCQVDSQVTMMFWYRQQPGQSLTLIATANQGSEATYESGFVIDKFPISRPNLTFSTLTVSNMSPEDSSIYLCSAQSSGTYYGYTFGSGTRLTVV.

The V and J genes are TRBV30 and TRBJ2-1; no firm D call. The CDR3 covers 12 residues. Trimming left V 2 bases short and J 7 bases short, with 9 bases between. From germline, CDR1 is GTSNPN and CDR2 SVGIG (reference sequence). This CDR3 reads CAWSSGVNEQFF. CDR3 sequence (DNA): TGTGCCTGGAGTTCTGGAGTGAATGAGCAGTTCTTC.

This clone came up once. This chain uses TRBV7-2 with TRBJ2-5; the D is unclear. Germline V lookup: CDR1 SGHTA, CDR2 FQGNSA. CDR3 length: 14 amino acids. Trimming pared 5 bases from V and 1 base from J, leaving 11 bases between. DNA for the CDR3: TGTGCCAGCAGCCGAACTGTACTCCAAGAGACCCAGTACTTC. Amino acid sequence: CASSRTVLQETQYF.

V gene TRBV9 combines with J gene TRBJ2-7; 7 bases are a match to TRBD1. The V segment lost 4 bases and the J segment 1 base; nucleotides outside the gene matches: 8. This CDR3 is 15 amino acids long. Germline assignment: CDR1 SGDLS and CDR2 YYNGEE. CDR3 DNA: TGTGCCAGCAGCCCTAGGGGGCAGGGGTCCTACGAGCAGTACTTC. This codes for CASSPRGQGSYEQYF.

This clone was seen a single time. The gene calls are TRBV5-1 and TRBJ2-5; 7 bases agree with TRBD2. V was pared by 7 bases and J by 3 bases, with 6 bases of the junction left unmatched. Germline V gives CDR1 SGHRS, CDR2 YFSETQ. The length of the CDR3 is 13 residues. This CDR3 is CASFAGVEETQYF. The CDR3 DNA sequence: TGCGCCAGCTTTGCGGGGGTGGAAGAGACCCAGTACTTC.

The rearrangement joins TRBV11-2 to TRBJ2-7; tentative D call: TRBD2 (5 bases). This CDR3 comprises 12 residues. CDR1 is SGHAT and CDR2 is FQNNGV in the germline V gene. With 1 base removed from V and 7 bases from J, the gap between germline ends came to 8 bases. CDR3 nucleotide sequence: TGTGCCAGCAGCTTAGCTCCGGGGGAGCAGTACTTC. Protein product: CASSLAPGEQYF. Full variable domain (missing parts from reference TRBV11-2 and TRBJ2-7): EAGVAQSPRYKIIEKRQSVAFWCNPISGHATLYWYQQILGQGPKLLIQFQNNGVVDDSQLPKDRFSAERLKGVDSTLKIQPAKLEDSAVYLCASSLAPGEQYFGPGTRLTVT.

With respect to this clone: Other DNA variants within this sample encode the same CDR3. The V call is TRBV6-5, the J call TRBJ2-7; perhaps TRBD2 as D (6 bases). The CDR3 contains 14 residues. The germline gives CDR1 MNHEY, CDR2 SVGAGI. Trimming left V 5 bases short and J 0 bases short, with 11 bases between. CDR3 sequence reads: CASSPSGFSYEQYF. CDR3 in DNA: TGTGCCAGCAGTCCAAGCGGGTTCTCCTACGAGCAGTACTTC.

The genes are TRBV6-5 and TRBJ2-7; 9 positions agree with TRBD1. This CDR3 region has 15 residues. Germline trimming cut 6 bases from V and 5 bases from J; bases unmatched to any gene: 11. Germline CDR1 and CDR2: MNHEY and SVGAGI. The CDR3 is CASREQGARINEQYF. CDR3 nucleotide sequence: TGTGCCAGCAGGGAACAGGGGGCGCGAATCAACGAGCAGTACTTC.

This clone was seen a handful of times. The chain employs TRBV10-2 and TRBJ1-6; 9 bases are a match to TRBD1. V lost 3 bases and J lost 7; bases outside the gene matches: 7. CDR3 length equals 16 residues. The germline V gene encodes CDR1 WSHSY and CDR2 SAAADI. CDR3 in amino acids: CASSDLGTGWNSPLHF. The CDR3 nucleotides are TGCGCCAGCAGTGACCTAGGGACAGGGTGGAATTCACCCCTCCACTTT.

The chain carries TRBV2 and TRBJ2-7; weak D call: TRBD1 (5 bases). Trimming cost V 4 bases and J 2 bases, with 12 bases left between them. CDR3 size: 14 residues. Germline-derived CDR1 and CDR2 are SNHLY and FYNNEI. Here the CDR3 DNA reads TGTGCCAGCAGTGGCCAAAGGGGCACCTACGAGCAGTACTTC. Its protein is CASSGQRGTYEQYF.

This sequence joins TRBV4-3 and TRBJ1-6, with D uncertain. The germline CDR1 and CDR2 sequences are LGHNA and YSLEER. Trimming removed 0 bases at V and 5 bases at J, with 8 bases between. CDR3 length: 15 amino acids. The CDR3 here is CASSQDAGNNSPLHF. CDR3 DNA: TGCGCCAGCAGCCAAGACGCGGGCAATAATTCACCCCTCCACTTT.

As for this clone: One junction end does not reproduce the germline sequence, and a read error may be involved. This chain connects TRBV7-2 to TRBJ1-5; D ambiguous. Germline assignment: CDR1 SGHTA and CDR2 FQGNSA. This CDR3 comprises 15 residues. The CDR3 here is CASSLGRNSNRPQHF. CDR3 nucleotides: TGTGCCAGCAGCTTAGGGCGAAATAGCAATCGGCCCCAGCATTTT.

This chain joins TRBV27 and TRBJ2-5, with TRBD1 identical over 8 bases. The CDR3 has 15 amino acids. Trimming removed 4 bases from V and 5 bases from J; junction bases left unmatched: 9. The germline gives CDR1 MNHEY, CDR2 SMNVEV (reference sequence). The CDR3 bases are TGTGCCAGCAGTTCTGTCAGGGGGCATAGGGAGACCCAGTACTTC. It yields the protein CASSSVRGHRETQYF.

The V call is TRBV30, the J call TRBJ1-5; no clear D. CDR1 and CDR2 (germline): GTSNPN, SVGIG (reference sequence). V was pared by 1 base and J by 0 bases, with 4 bases between. This CDR3 has 13 residues. The CDR3 loop is CAWSDYSNQPQHF. The CDR3 DNA reads as TGTGCCTGGAGTGATTATAGCAATCAGCCCCAGCATTTT.

The genes are TRBV5-1 and TRBJ2-3, with 8 bases matching TRBD2. The CDR3 has 20 residues. J gave up 4 bases and V 4 bases, and 23 bases lay outside the gene matches. The germline V gene encodes CDR1 SGHRS and CDR2 YFSETQ. CDR3 residues: CASSPRGSGSIAFPPDTQYF. CDR3 DNA sequence: TGCGCCAGCAGCCCCCGGGGGAGCGGGAGCATCGCTTTCCCTCCAGATACGCAGTATTTT. The full variable domain, with the rest looked up from reference TRBV5-1 and TRBJ2-3, is KAGVTQTPRYLIKTRGQQVTLSCSPISGHRSVSWYQQTPGQGLQFLFEYFSETQRNKGNFPGRFSGRQFSNSRSEMNVSTLELGDSALYLCASSPRGSGSIAFPPDTQYFGPGTRLTVL.

This sequence joins TRBV12-5 and TRBJ2-7; D possibly corresponds to TRBD1 (5 bases). The CDR3 is 12 residues long. CDR1 is LGHNT, CDR2 FRNRAP, per germline. Trimming took 3 bases from V and 4 from J, leaving 7 bases between them. The CDR3 reads CASGLQDYEQYF. CDR3 DNA: TGTGCTAGTGGTTTACAGGATTACGAGCAGTACTTC. Variable domain in full (rest from reference TRBV12-5 and TRBJ2-7): DARVTQTPRHKVTEMGQEVTMRCQPILGHNTVFWYRQTMMQGLELLAYFRNRAPLDDSGMPKDRFSAEMPDATLATLKIQPSEPRDSAVYFCASGLQDYEQYFGPGTRLTVT.